A selection of T cell receptor beta chains follows, all from one sample in a study of identical twins. Each CDR3 protein gets one entry after TCRdb re-called the 5' RACE reads with MiXCR. Of just over 450,000 distinct CDR3 sequences in the sample, 14% were seen once. These data are also associated with another study on yellow fever vaccine responses in identical twins.

Sequenced input: CD4+ T cells sorted from blood. These receptors all come from a woman aged 18-30 years in good health. Each CDR3 is given with its conserved first and last residue. Fields, in order: V gene, J gene, CDR3 protein.

>TRBV12-3/TRBV12-4|TRBJ2-2
CASTRTAFTGELFF
>TRBV12-5|TRBJ2-1
CASTGGAYNEQFF
>TRBV12-3/TRBV12-4|TRBJ2-1
CASSLNRGNYNEQFF
>TRBV5-1|TRBJ2-5
CASSPGPQETQYF
>TRBV12-3/TRBV12-4|TRBJ2-7
CASSLAPFSYEQYF
>TRBV30|TRBJ2-7
CAWALGGMTGVQQYF
>TRBV6-2/TRBV6-3|TRBJ2-2
CASRWQTNTGELFF
>TRBV12-3/TRBV12-4|TRBJ2-7
CASSTGTNYEQYF
>TRBV18|TRBJ2-3
CASSALQGFSTDTQYF
>TRBV7-9|TRBJ2-7
CASSLEGTSAEQYF
>TRBV11-2|TRBJ2-5
CASSFQPGLAEEPQYF
>TRBV9|TRBJ2-5
CASSVAGRERGGGETQYF
>TRBV20-1|TRBJ1-6
CSALPGQGGSLHF
>TRBV11-2|TRBJ2-1
CASSPSGRVINEQFF
>TRBV9|TRBJ1-4
CASSVGDRTEKLFF
>TRBV5-1|TRBJ1-2
CASSSSDSSGYTF
>TRBV27|TRBJ1-6
CASSPGGGNSPLHF
>TRBV24-1|TRBJ2-5
CATSDPGTGGETQYF
>TRBV5-1|TRBJ2-7
CASSRGQGADEQYF
>TRBV6-5|TRBJ2-7
CASSRSGSEQYF
>TRBV7-2|TRBJ2-7
CASRGRRGGAYEQYF
>TRBV5-8|TRBJ2-7
CASSWDRSSYEQYF
>TRBV4-3|TRBJ1-2
CASSQDTGAGYGYTF
>TRBV10-1|TRBJ2-2
CASSEQGLTGELFF
>TRBV4-2|TRBJ2-6
CASSQGETGSGANVLTF
>TRBV2|TRBJ1-2
CASRLQEGYTF
>TRBV6-5|TRBJ2-1
CASSYGDRGVHNEQFF
>TRBV7-9|TRBJ2-2
CASSLTAAGELFF
>TRBV7-2|TRBJ2-1
CASSIGTSSEQFF
>TRBV20-1|TRBJ2-7
CSGRVLYEQYF
>TRBV7-2|TRBJ2-4
CASSQPGQGSGAIQYF
>TRBV12-3/TRBV12-4|TRBJ1-6
CASSFTGKSSPLHF
>TRBV20-1|TRBJ2-3
CSARRGALSTDTQYF
>TRBV6-2/TRBV6-3|TRBJ2-1
CASSYDLVGGPDYNEQFF
>TRBV5-1|TRBJ2-5
CASSLSGQQETQYF
>TRBV16|TRBJ2-7
CASSQSGGYEQYF
>TRBV29-1|TRBJ1-2
CSVGDSKGYTF
>TRBV10-2|TRBJ2-7
CASSQTGTGIYEQYF
>TRBV7-9|TRBJ2-3
CASSPWDGGRGDTQYF
>TRBV7-2|TRBJ2-3
CASSLVPLRQSTDTQYF
>TRBV7-2|TRBJ2-3
CASSPRGGERTDTQYF
>TRBV20-1|TRBJ2-1
CSARDPLQGRINEQFF
>TRBV11-3|TRBJ2-2
CASSTTGYTGELFF
>TRBV7-2|TRBJ2-3
CASSPAGVRYTQYF
>TRBV10-3|TRBJ2-6
CAIRADRNNSGANVLTF
>TRBV24-1|TRBJ2-5
CATSDRGTSGTQETQYF
>TRBV20-1|TRBJ2-3
CSARLVSDTQYF
>TRBV12-3/TRBV12-4|TRBJ2-1
CASTLGGATPHLF
>TRBV7-9|TRBJ1-5
CASSRDGIQPQHF